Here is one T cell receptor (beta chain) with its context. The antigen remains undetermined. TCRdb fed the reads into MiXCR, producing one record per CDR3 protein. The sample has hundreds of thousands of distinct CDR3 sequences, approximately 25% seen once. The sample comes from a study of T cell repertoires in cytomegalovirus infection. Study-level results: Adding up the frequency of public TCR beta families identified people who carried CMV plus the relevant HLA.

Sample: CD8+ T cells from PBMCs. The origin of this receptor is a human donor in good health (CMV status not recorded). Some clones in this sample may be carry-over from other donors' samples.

CDR3 coding DNA: TGCAGCGTTCGGGAGGCGAACACCGGGGAGCTGTTTTTT. This encodes CSVREANTGELFF. The chain has TRBV29-1 and TRBJ2-2; the match to TRBD2 covers 7 bases. J gave up 0 bases and V 5 bases, and 0 bases lay outside the gene matches. This CDR3 contains 13 residues. Germline V lookup: CDR1 SQVTM, CDR2 ANQGSEA.